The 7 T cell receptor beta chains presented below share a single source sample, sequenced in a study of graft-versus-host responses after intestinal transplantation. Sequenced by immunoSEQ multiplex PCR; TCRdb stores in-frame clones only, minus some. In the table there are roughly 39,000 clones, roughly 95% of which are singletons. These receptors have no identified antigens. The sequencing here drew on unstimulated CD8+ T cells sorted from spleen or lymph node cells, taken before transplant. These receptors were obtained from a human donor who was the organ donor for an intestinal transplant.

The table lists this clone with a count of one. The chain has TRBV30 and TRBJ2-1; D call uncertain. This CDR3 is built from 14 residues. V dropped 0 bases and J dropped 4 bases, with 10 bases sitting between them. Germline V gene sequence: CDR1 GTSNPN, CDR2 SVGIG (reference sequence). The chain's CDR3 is CAWSVGAAYNEQFF. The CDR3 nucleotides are TGTGCCTGGAGTGTAGGTGCAGCATACAATGAGCAGTTCTTC.

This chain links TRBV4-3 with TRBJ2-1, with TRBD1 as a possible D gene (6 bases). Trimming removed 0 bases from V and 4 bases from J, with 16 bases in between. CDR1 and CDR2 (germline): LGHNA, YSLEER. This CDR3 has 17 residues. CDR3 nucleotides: TGCGCCAGCAGCCAAGATCAGGGGCCTGGCTATTACAATGAGCAGTTCTTC. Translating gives CASSQDQGPGYYNEQFF.

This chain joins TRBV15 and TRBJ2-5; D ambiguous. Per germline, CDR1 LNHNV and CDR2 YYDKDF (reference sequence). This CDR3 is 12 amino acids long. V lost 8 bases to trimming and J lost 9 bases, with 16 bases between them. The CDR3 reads CATSRHDSAQYF. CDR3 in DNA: TGTGCCACCTCCCGGCACGACTCGGCCCAGTACTTC. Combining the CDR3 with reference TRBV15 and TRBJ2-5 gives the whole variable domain DAMVIQNPRYQVTQFGKPVTLSCSQTLNHNVMYWYQQKSSQAPKLLFHYYDKDFNNEADTPDNFQSRRPNTSFCFLDIRSPGLGDTAMYLCATSRHDSAQYFGPGTRLLVL.

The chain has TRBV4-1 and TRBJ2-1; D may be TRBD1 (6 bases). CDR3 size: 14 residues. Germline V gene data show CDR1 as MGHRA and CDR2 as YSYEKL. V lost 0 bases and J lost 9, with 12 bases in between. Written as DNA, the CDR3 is TGCGCCAGCAGCCAAGATCCAGGGACAATTGAGCAGTTCTTC. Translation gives CASSQDPGTIEQFF.

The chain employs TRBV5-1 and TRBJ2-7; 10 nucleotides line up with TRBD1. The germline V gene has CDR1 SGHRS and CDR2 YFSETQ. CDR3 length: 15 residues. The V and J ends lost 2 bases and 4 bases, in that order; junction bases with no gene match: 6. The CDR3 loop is CASSFGQGGVYEQYF. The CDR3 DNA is TGCGCCAGCAGCTTTGGACAGGGGGGCGTTTACGAGCAGTACTTC.

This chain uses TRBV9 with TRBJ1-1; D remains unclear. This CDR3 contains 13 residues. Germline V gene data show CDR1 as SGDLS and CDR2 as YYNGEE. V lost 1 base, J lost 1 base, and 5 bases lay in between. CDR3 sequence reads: CASSVWENTEAFF. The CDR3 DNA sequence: TGTGCCAGCAGCGTATGGGAGAACACTGAAGCTTTCTTT.

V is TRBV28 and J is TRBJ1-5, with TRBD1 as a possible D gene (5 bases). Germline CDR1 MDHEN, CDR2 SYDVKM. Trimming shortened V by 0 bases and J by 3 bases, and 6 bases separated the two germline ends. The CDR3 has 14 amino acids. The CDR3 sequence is CASSLWTDNQPQHF. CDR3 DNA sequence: TGTGCCAGCAGTTTATGGACAGACAATCAGCCCCAGCATTTT.